The 20 T cell receptor beta chains given below trace back to one sample, sequenced in a study of PD-1 blockade in classical Hodgkin lymphoma (dated by TCRdb to 2019 to 2021). The library was generated by the immunoSEQ multiplex PCR assay. What TCRdb holds here is the immuneACCESS table cut down to in-frame rearrangements. Part of the clones is not present; checked against another copy, under half of the missing clones reflect an unresolved V gene, and the others are unexplained. The sample records tens of thousands of clones, around 78% of which are singletons. Less than 40% of the sample comes from the top ten. According to the study, the label for this sample's time point signals: cycle 4 day 1 (C4D1), after 6 weeks of nivolumab. Every trial patient had relapsed after autologous stem cell transplantation, and cohorts A, B and C differed in prior brentuximab vedotin exposure. The material was peripheral blood mononuclear cells (PBMCs), obtained before the fourth cycle of nivolumab. Receptors were obtained from a human donor with classical Hodgkin lymphoma.

The J gene is TRBJ2-1, the V gene TRBV2; D possibly corresponds to TRBD2 (6 bases). The germline gives CDR1 SNHLY, CDR2 FYNNEI. The CDR3 runs to 14 residues. Trimming stripped 6 bases from V and 7 bases from J, with 16 bases between. CDR3 sequence reads: CASRAGAGSNEQFF. The DNA of the CDR3 is TGTGCCAGCAGGGCCGGGGCGGGGTCGAATGAGCAGTTCTTC.

This clone appeared a few times. This chain uses TRBV29-1 with TRBJ2-5; D gene ambiguous. Germline values: CDR1 SQVTM, CDR2 ANQGSEA. The V and J ends lost 6 bases and 4 bases respectively, with 15 bases between them. This CDR3 has 13 amino acids. CDR3 sequence reads: CSVRPIALETQYF. In DNA, the CDR3 is TGCAGCGTCCGACCCATCGCCTTAGAGACCCAGTACTTC.

This clone was observed a single time. The chain links TRBV9 to TRBJ1-2; D call uncertain. The V gene's germline CDR1 is SGDLS and CDR2 YYNGEE. The CDR3 contains 12 residues. Deletions cut 4 bases from V and 7 bases from J, with 11 bases between. The CDR3, as DNA: TGTGCCAGCAGCCAGGCACTGGGTGGCTACACCTTC. Its protein product is CASSQALGGYTF.

The chain links TRBV13 to TRBJ2-3; D uncertain. CDR3 size: 15 residues. Germline-derived CDR1 and CDR2 are PRHDT and FYEKMQ (reference sequence). V lost 3 bases and J 1 base, leaving 11 bases between the germline ends. The CDR3 coding sequence is TGTGCCAGCAGCTTGGCCGGGCAGGGCACAGATACGCAGTATTTT. As protein: CASSLAGQGTDTQYF.

This clone has a count of ten or more. This chain joins TRBV11-3 and TRBJ1-1; D is unresolved. The V gene lost 5 bases and the J gene lost 2 bases, with 6 bases spanning the gap. CDR3 size: 12 residues. Germline V gene sequence: CDR1 SGHNT, CDR2 YENEEA. CDR3 protein: CASSKGNTEAFF. CDR3 DNA sequence: TGTGCCAGCAGCAAGGGAAACACTGAAGCTTTCTTT.

The chain recombines TRBV19 with TRBJ1-5, with D uncertain. The germline V gene encodes CDR1 LNHDA and CDR2 SQIVND (reference sequence). V was pared by 7 bases and J by 0 bases, with 10 bases between. CDR3 length equals 14 residues. The CDR3 here is CASTSGVSNQPQHF. CDR3 DNA sequence: TGTGCCAGTACCTCCGGGGTTAGCAATCAGCCCCAGCATTTT.

V usage is TRBV19 and J usage is TRBJ1-2, with D tentatively TRBD1 (5 bases). The V and J ends lost 0 bases and 8 bases respectively, with 10 bases between them. Germline-derived CDR1 and CDR2 are LNHDA and SQIVND (reference sequence). The length of the CDR3 is 13 residues. CDR3 amino acids: CASSIEGVRGYTF. CDR3 DNA sequence: TGTGCCAGTAGTATAGAGGGGGTACGGGGCTACACCTTC.

The chain couples TRBV5-1 to TRBJ2-3; 8 positions match TRBD2. Trimming cost V 0 bases and J 1 base; bases outside gene matches: 7. The CDR3 runs 17 residues. Germline V gives CDR1 SGHRS, CDR2 YFSETQ. The CDR3 DNA follows: TGCGCCAGCAGCTTGGCACTAGCGGTGGTCCGCACAGATACGCAGTATTTT. Its protein is CASSLALAVVRTDTQYF.

The chain uses TRBV4-2 and TRBJ2-7; the D is unclear. Germline-derived CDR1 and CDR2 are LGHNA and YNFKEQ. The length of the CDR3 is 13 residues. V lost 4 bases to trimming and J lost 4 bases, with 11 bases between them. The CDR3 DNA sequence: TGTGCCAGCAGCCCGCAAGGTTCTTACGAGCAGTACTTC. The encoded protein is CASSPQGSYEQYF.

The chain joins TRBV6-5 to TRBJ1-5; D perhaps matches TRBD1 (5 bases). This CDR3 comprises 13 residues. The V gene lost 6 bases and the J gene lost 8 bases, with 14 bases spanning the gap. The germline gives CDR1 MNHEY, CDR2 SVGAGI. The CDR3 region has the DNA TGTGCCAGCAGCCCCAGGGTAGGGGAGCCCCAGCATTTT. This encodes CASSPRVGEPQHF.

The CDR3 is CASSFLSNEQFF. The CDR3 DNA reads as TGTGCCAGCAGCTTCCTATCCAATGAGCAGTTCTTC. The rearrangement uses TRBV5-4 and TRBJ2-1, with D unclear. V was cut by 2 bases and J by 6 bases, with 6 bases left in between. The CDR3 runs 12 residues. Per the germline V gene, CDR1 is SGHNT and CDR2 is YYREEE (reference sequence).

Concerning this clone: The sample has other DNA sequences that encode this CDR3 too. The chain employs TRBV7-2 and TRBJ2-3, with D unresolved. Germline V CDR1 and CDR2: SGHTA, FQGNSA. There are 14 residues in the CDR3. The V end lost 3 bases, the J end lost 0 bases, and 7 bases lay between the germline ends. CDR3 in DNA: TGTGCCAGCAGCTTGGCCAGGAGCACAGATACGCAGTATTTT. Residues: CASSLARSTDTQYF.

The chain joins TRBV7-2 to TRBJ1-1, with unresolved D. The germline V gene encodes CDR1 SGHTA and CDR2 FQGNSA. The CDR3 consists of 14 residues. The germline V and J ends were trimmed by 2 bases and 5 bases, with 12 bases remaining between them. This chain's CDR3 is CASSLWFRDTEAFF. Written as DNA, the CDR3 is TGTGCCAGCAGCTTATGGTTTAGGGATACTGAAGCTTTCTTT.

This sequence joins TRBV9 and TRBJ2-1, with D maybe TRBD2 (6 bases). V was cut by 0 bases and J by 9 bases, with 10 bases left in between. The CDR3 extends over 13 amino acids. Looked up from germline, CDR1 is SGDLS and CDR2 is YYNGEE. The CDR3 coding sequence is TGTGCCAGCAGCGTAGCTAGCGTTGGTGAGCAGTTCTTC. Protein: CASSVASVGEQFF.

The chain employs TRBV9 and TRBJ1-5; D possibly corresponds to TRBD1 (5 bases). V lost 3 bases to trimming and J lost 1 base, with 11 bases between them. Germline-derived CDR1 and CDR2 are SGDLS and YYNGEE. The CDR3 extends over 15 amino acids. CDR3 in amino acids: CASSASGLSNQPQHF. The DNA for the CDR3 is TGTGCCAGCAGCGCCTCAGGGCTGAGCAATCAGCCCCAGCATTTT.

The chain links TRBV7-2 to TRBJ2-2; 14 positions agree with TRBD2. The V and J ends lost 4 bases and 2 bases, in that order; junction bases with no gene match: 3. The germline CDR1 and CDR2 sequences are SGHTA and FQGNSA. This CDR3 contains 17 residues. The CDR3 loop is CASSSGLAGGNTGELFF. DNA for the CDR3: TGTGCCAGCAGCTCCGGACTAGCGGGGGGCAACACCGGGGAGCTGTTTTTT.

This clone was counted once. This sequence joins TRBV27 and TRBJ2-2; tentatively, D is TRBD2 (6 bases). The CDR3 consists of 15 residues. The V gene lost 7 bases and the J gene lost 5 bases, with 17 bases spanning the gap. Germline V gives CDR1 MNHEY, CDR2 SMNVEV (reference sequence). The CDR3 nucleotides are TGTGCCAGCACCTTCGGGCTAGCGAGAACCGGGGAGCTGTTTTTT. It translates to CASTFGLARTGELFF.

The chain couples TRBV15 to TRBJ1-5; D ambiguous. The V end was cut by 0 bases, the J end by 7 bases, with 4 bases between. The germline gives CDR1 LNHNV, CDR2 YYDKDF (reference sequence). This CDR3 comprises 12 residues. The CDR3 DNA reads TGTGCCACCAGCAGAGATACCCAGCCCCAGCATTTT. Translation: CATSRDTQPQHF.

CDR3 sequence (DNA): TGTGCCAGCAGTTACGGGGGGGACAGCTCCTACGAGCAGTACTTC. It encodes CASSYGGDSSYEQYF. This chain connects TRBV6-5 to TRBJ2-7; D possibly uses TRBD1 or TRBD2 (7 bases each). The CDR3 contains 15 residues. V gave up 2 bases and J gave up 0 bases, with 11 bases separating them. The germline CDR1 and CDR2 sequences are MNHEY and SVGAGI.

The gene calls are TRBV4-3 and TRBJ1-5, with D unclear. The V gene's germline CDR1 is LGHNA and CDR2 YSLEER. The CDR3 covers 13 residues. The V gene lost 0 bases and the J gene lost 7 bases, with 7 bases spanning the gap. DNA of the CDR3: TGCGCCAGCAGCCAAGATCTGGGGCAGCCCCAGCATTTT. Its translation: CASSQDLGQPQHF.